This T cell receptor beta chain was recovered during a study of beta chain features in type 1 diabetes. Study-level results: Junctions at VDJ sites from type 1 diabetes patients had fewer insertions and more deletions. Significant though moderate, a shortening of TCRB CDR3s appeared in all four CD4+ subsets of Type 1 diabetes patients.

Expressed TCRB transcripts were sequenced because the isolated RNA had all been reverse transcribed beforehand. The assay was immunoSEQ multiplex PCR, and TCRdb's table has in-frame clones only and misses some. The table lists a few hundred thousand clones, about 13% of them singletons, with roughly 0.015% in the top ten. This clone was detected a few times. What it binds is unknown. The CDR3 sequence is 12 residues long. Trimming removed 4 bases at V and 7 bases at J, with 9 bases between. From germline, CDR1 is SGHNT and CDR2 YYREEE (reference sequence). The sequencing sample was made of naive CD4+ T cells from blood. The rearrangement joins TRBV5-4 to TRBJ2-1; a weak D match, TRBD1 (6 bases). The clonotype comes from a woman younger than 35 with type 1 diabetes. DNA of the CDR3: TGTGCCAGCAGCCACCAGGGGAATGAGCAGTTCTTC. It encodes CASSHQGNEQFF.